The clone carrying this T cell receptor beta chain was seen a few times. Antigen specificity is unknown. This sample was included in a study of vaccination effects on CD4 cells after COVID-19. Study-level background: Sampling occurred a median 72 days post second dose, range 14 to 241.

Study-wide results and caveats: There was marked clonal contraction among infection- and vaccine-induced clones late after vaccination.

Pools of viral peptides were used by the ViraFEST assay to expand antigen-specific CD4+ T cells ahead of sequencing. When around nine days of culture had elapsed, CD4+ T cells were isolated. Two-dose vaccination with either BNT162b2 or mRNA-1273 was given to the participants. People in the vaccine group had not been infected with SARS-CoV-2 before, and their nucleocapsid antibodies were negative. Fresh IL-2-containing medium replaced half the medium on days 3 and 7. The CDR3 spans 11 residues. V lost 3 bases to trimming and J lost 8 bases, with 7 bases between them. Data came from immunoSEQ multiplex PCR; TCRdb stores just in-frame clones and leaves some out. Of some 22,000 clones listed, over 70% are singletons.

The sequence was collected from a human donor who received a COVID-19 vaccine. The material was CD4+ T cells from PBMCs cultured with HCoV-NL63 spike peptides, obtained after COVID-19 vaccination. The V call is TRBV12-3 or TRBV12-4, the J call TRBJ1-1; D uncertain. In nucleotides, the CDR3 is TGTGCCAGCAGTTTTAAGGGCGAAGCTTTCTTT. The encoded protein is CASSFKGEAFF.